These T cell receptor beta chains were read from a single sample in a study of T cell responses to AZD1222 COVID-19 vaccine. This table comes from immunoSEQ multiplex PCR, and its TCRdb copy is limited to in-frame clones, with some not included. The sample includes 130,000 or so clones, 89% of them seen just once. Sample: peripheral blood, taken on day 0 of AZD1222 vaccination. These receptors were obtained from an adult in good health. CDR3s include the opening cysteine and the closing phenylalanine or tryptophan. A D gene is named only where the DNA matches it firmly. Only some rows state a clone size, as once, few, many or a class for expanded clones.

d_call	clone_size	j_call	v_call	cdr3_aa	cdr3_nt
-	-	TRBJ1-4	TRBV6-1	CASSEHTSLGDEKLFF	TGTGCCAGCAGTGAGCACACCAGTTTGGGAGATGAAAAACTGTTTTTT
TRBD1	-	TRBJ2-7	TRBV11-2	CASSVDRAYEQYF	TGTGCCAGCAGCGTGGACAGGGCCTACGAGCAGTACTTC
-	-	TRBJ1-1	TRBV2	CASRPPGLLNTEAFF	TGTGCCAGCAGGCCACCGGGGCTCTTGAACACTGAAGCTTTCTTT
-	-	TRBJ1-3	TRBV30	CAWTSGAGNTIYF	TGTGCCTGGACATCGGGTGCCGGAAACACCATATATTTT
-	-	TRBJ1-5	TRBV7-2	CASSFGGQPQHF	TGTGCCAGCAGCTTCGGGGGGCAGCCCCAGCATTTT
-	-	TRBJ2-5	TRBV2	CASSAGQWETQYF	TGTGCCAGCAGTGCCGGACAGTGGGAGACCCAGTACTTC
-	-	TRBJ2-2	TRBV19	CATDIRQALNTGELFF	TGTGCCACCGATATTCGACAGGCTCTCAACACCGGGGAGCTGTTTTTT
-	-	TRBJ2-2	TRBV15	CATSMEGGNTGELFF	TGTGCCACCAGCATGGAGGGGGGGAACACCGGGGAGCTGTTTTTT
TRBD1	-	TRBJ2-7	TRBV5-4	CASSTRTGATYEQYF	TGTGCCAGCAGCACACGGACAGGGGCGACCTACGAGCAGTACTTC
-	-	TRBJ1-1	TRBV27	CASSSRTSSTGTEAFF	TGTGCCAGCAGCTCGCGGACTTCATCGACGGGCACTGAAGCTTTCTTT
-	-	TRBJ1-1	TRBV7-8	CASSLSPGDTEAFF	TGTGCCAGCAGCTTATCCCCCGGGGACACTGAAGCTTTCTTT
-	-	TRBJ2-2	TRBV5-5	CASSLLEENTGELFF	TGTGCCAGCAGCTTGCTGGAAGAGAACACCGGGGAGCTGTTTTTT
TRBD1	-	TRBJ2-7	TRBV7-2	CASSPLTGHYEQYF	TGTGCCAGCAGCCCCCTGACAGGGCACTACGAGCAGTACTTC
-	-	TRBJ1-2	TRBV19	CASTLWGRANYGYTF	TGTGCCAGTACCCTTTGGGGCCGTGCTAACTATGGCTACACCTTC
-	-	TRBJ2-1	TRBV23-1	CASSQLVPRGNEQFF	TGCGCCAGCAGTCAATTGGTCCCCCGGGGGAATGAGCAGTTCTTC
TRBD1	-	TRBJ2-2	TRBV3-1/TRBV3-2	CASSPRRGQDNTGELFF	TGTGCCAGCAGCCCCAGGCGGGGACAGGACAACACCGGGGAGCTGTTTTTT
TRBD1	-	TRBJ1-1	TRBV7-3	CASRRTGGETEAFF	TGTGCCAGCAGGCGCACAGGGGGCGAGACTGAAGCTTTCTTT
-	-	TRBJ1-1	TRBV20-1	CSASRAAEAFF	TGCAGTGCTAGTCGAGCCGCTGAAGCTTTCTTT
-	-	TRBJ1-1	TRBV7-9	CASSTSRATEAFF	TGTGCCAGCAGCACAAGTCGGGCCACTGAAGCTTTCTTT
-	once	TRBJ1-2	TRBV15	CATSNFRQRSYGYTF	TGTGCCACCAGCAACTTTAGACAGCGGAGCTATGGCTACACCTTC
-	-	TRBJ1-1	TRBV6-6	CASSYSADLNTEAFF	TGTGCCAGCAGTTACTCGGCTGATTTAAACACTGAAGCTTTCTTT
-	-	TRBJ1-3	TRBV5-4	CASSLGGSPGNTIYF	TGTGCCAGCAGCTTAGGGGGATCCCCTGGAAACACCATATATTTT
-	-	TRBJ1-5	TRBV7-8	CASSLDRFQHSNQPQHF	TGTGCCAGCAGCTTAGACAGGTTCCAACATAGCAATCAGCCCCAGCATTTT
-	-	TRBJ2-7	TRBV5-4	CASSLNTGNYEQYF	TGTGCCAGCAGCTTGAATACAGGAAATTACGAGCAGTACTTC
-	-	TRBJ1-5	TRBV2	CASRTQGGRFNGNQPQHF	TGTGCCAGCAGGACGCAGGGCGGGCGGTTCAATGGGAATCAGCCCCAGCATTTT
TRBD2	once	TRBJ2-7	TRBV3-1/TRBV3-2	CASSRGLAGGIYEQYF	TGTGCCAGCAGCCGTGGACTAGCGGGGGGGATCTACGAGCAGTACTTC
TRBD1	-	TRBJ2-7	TRBV5-4	CASSTLPRDRGDEQYF	TGTGCCAGCAGCACACTACCACGGGACAGGGGGGACGAGCAGTACTTC
TRBD1	-	TRBJ1-1	TRBV3-1/TRBV3-2	CASSQGQGGTEAFF	TGTGCCAGCAGCCAGGGACAGGGCGGGACTGAAGCTTTCTTT
-	-	TRBJ1-5	TRBV19	CASRGDGHQPQHF	TGTGCCAGTAGGGGTGACGGACATCAGCCCCAGCATTTT